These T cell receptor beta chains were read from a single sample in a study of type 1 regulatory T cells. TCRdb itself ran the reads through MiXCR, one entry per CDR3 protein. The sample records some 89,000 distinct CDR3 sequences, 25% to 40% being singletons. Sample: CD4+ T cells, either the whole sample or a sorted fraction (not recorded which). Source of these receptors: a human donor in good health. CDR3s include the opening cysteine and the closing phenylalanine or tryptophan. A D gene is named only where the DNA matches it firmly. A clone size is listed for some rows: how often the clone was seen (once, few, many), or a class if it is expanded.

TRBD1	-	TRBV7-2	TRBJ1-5	TGTGCCAGCAGCCGATACGGGACAGGGAATAATCCCCAGCATTTT	CASSRYGTGNNPQHF
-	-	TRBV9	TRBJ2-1	TGTGCCAGCACCAAGGGGGGACAAGGATGGAATGAGCAGTTCTTC	CASTKGGQGWNEQFF
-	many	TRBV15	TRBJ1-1	TGTGCCACCAGCGGGGGTCGGCGAGTGAACACTGAAGCTTTCTTT	CATSGGRRVNTEAFF
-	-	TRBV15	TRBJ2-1	TGTGCCACGACGCCGGCAAGCGAGCCAGTCTACAATGAGCAGTTCTTC	CATTPASEPVYNEQFF
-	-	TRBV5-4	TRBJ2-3	TGTGCCAGCAGCTGGGGCCCTGGGACCACAGATACGCAGTATTTT	CASSWGPGTTDTQYF
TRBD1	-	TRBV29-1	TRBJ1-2	TGCAGCGCCGAGGGGGCAGCCACGTCGTATGGCTACACCTTC	CSAEGAATSYGYTF
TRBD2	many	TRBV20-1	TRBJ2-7	TGCAGTCCTCAATTTGTGGCTAGCGGGAGTGAGGGGCAGTACTTC	CSPQFVASGSEGQYF
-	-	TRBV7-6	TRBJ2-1	TGTGCCTCCCAGGTTCCCCCGGGCCCGGGAGACAATGAGCAGTTCTTC	CASQVPPGPGDNEQFF
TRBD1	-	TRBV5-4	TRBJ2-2	TGTGCCAGCAGTTGGACAGGGGCCGTCACCGGGGAGCTGTTTTTT	CASSWTGAVTGELFF
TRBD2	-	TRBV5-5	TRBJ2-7	TGTGCCAGCAGCCCCCGGGGACTAGCGGGAGACTACGAGCAGTACTTC	CASSPRGLAGDYEQYF
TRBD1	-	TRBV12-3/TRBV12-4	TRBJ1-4	TGTGCCAGCAGTTTAATCGCGGGGACAGGGAGTGAAAAACTGTTTTTT	CASSLIAGTGSEKLFF
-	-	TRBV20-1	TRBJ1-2	TGCAGTGCTAGAAGACCAGGGGTTGACTATGGCTACACCTTC	CSARRPGVDYGYTF
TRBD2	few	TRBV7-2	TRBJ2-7	TGTGCCAGCTCACGGCGGGAGGGCTCCTACGAGCAGTACTTC	CASSRREGSYEQYF
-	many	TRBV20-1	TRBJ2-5	TGCAGTGCCGAACATAGTAGCGGCCCACTGAGAGAGACCCAGTACTTC	CSAEHSSGPLRETQYF
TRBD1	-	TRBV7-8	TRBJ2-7	TGTGCCAGCAGCTCCGGACAGGAACTTCAGCAGTACTTC	CASSSGQELQQYF
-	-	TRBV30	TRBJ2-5	TGTGCCTGGACGTCGGGGCTCTCGAGTTCCCAGTACTTC	CAWTSGLSSSQYF
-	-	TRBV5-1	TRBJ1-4	TGCGCCAGCTCCGGGGGCACTAATGAAAAACTGTTTTTT	CASSGGTNEKLFF
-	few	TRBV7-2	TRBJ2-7	TGTGCCAGCAGCTTAGGGTTAGCACCCTACGAGCAGTACTTC	CASSLGLAPYEQYF
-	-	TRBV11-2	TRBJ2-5	TGTGCCAGCAGCTTATCACGCGTTGGAGAGACCCAGTACTTC	CASSLSRVGETQYF
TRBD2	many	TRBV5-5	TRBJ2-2	TGTGCCAGCAGCCAACGAAACCCGGGACTAGCCGGGGAGCTGTTTTTT	CASSQRNPGLAGELFF
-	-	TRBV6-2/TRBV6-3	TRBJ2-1	TGTGCCGCCCTGGGCGCGGGGAGCAGCTCCTACAATGAGCAGTTCTTC	CAALGAGSSSYNEQFF
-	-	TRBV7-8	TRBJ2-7	TGTGCCAGCAGCTTAGGTCTCAGCGCAACCTACGAGCAGTACTTC	CASSLGLSATYEQYF
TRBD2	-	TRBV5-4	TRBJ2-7	TGTGCCAGCAGCTTGGGGCGGGAGGCGGGGTACGAGCAGTACTTC	CASSLGREAGYEQYF
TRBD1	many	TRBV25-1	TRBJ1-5	TGTGCCAGCAGCCCAGGGGGGGATCAGCCCCAGCATTTT	CASSPGGDQPQHF
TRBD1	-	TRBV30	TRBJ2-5	TGTGCCTGGAGTCGGGGGGACAGGGCTGACTTC	CAWSRGDRADF
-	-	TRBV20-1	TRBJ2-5	TGCAGGGCCTCTCCGGGGCAAAAGACCCAGTACTTC	CRASPGQKTQYF
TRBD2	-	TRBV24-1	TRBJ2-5	TGTGCCACCGTTACCGGGACTAGACCGTACCAAGAGACCCAGTACTTC	CATVTGTRPYQETQYF
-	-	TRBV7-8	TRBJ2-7	TGTGCCAGCACTCCCAGTCCTAGGGGCGAGCAGTACTTC	CASTPSPRGEQYF
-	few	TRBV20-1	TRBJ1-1	TGCAGTGCTGACCACCTCAGGTTAATGAACACTGAAGCTTTCTTT	CSADHLRLMNTEAFF